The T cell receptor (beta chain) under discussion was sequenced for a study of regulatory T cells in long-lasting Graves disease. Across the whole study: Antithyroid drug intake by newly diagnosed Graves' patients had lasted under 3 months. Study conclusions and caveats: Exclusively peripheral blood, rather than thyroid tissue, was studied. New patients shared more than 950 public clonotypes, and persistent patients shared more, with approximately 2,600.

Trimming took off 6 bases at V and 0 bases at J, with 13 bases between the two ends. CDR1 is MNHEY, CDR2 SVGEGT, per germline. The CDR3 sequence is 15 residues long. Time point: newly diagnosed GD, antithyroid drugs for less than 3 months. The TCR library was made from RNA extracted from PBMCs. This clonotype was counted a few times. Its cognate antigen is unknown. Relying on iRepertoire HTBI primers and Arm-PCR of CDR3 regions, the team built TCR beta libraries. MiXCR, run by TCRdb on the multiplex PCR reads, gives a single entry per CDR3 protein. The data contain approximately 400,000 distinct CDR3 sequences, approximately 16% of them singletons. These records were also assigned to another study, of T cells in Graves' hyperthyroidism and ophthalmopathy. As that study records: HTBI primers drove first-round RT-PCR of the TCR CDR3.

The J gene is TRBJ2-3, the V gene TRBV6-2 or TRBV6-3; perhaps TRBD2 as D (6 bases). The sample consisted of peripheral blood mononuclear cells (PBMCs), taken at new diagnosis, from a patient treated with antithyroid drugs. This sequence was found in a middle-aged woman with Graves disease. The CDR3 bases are TGTGCCAGCAGACGGGGGTTCACTAGCACAGATACGCAGTATTTT. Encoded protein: CASRRGFTSTDTQYF.